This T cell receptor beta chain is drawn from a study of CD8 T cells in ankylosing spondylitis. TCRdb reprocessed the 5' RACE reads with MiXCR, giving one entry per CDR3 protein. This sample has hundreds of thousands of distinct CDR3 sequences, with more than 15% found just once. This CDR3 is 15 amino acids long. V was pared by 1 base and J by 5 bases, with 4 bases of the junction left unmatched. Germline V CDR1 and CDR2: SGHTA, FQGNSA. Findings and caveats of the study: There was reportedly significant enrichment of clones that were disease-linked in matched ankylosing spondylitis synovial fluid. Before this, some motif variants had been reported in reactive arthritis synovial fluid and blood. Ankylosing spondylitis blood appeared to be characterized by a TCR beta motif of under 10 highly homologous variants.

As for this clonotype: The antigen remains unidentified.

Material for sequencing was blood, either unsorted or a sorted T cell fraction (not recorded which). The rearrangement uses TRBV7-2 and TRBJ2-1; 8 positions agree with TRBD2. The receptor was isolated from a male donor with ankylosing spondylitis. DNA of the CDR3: TGTGCCAGCAGCTTAGTCGGGGGGGGGAACAATGAGCAGTTCTTC. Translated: CASSLVGGGNNEQFF.